This TCR beta chain originates from a study of type 1 and type 2 diabetes patients. Turning to the study itself: T cells were magnetically sorted from PBMCs as CD4+ or CD8+ subsets.

This CDR3 has 12 amino acids. Trimming stripped 4 bases from V and 11 bases from J, with 9 bases between. CDR1 is SGHTA and CDR2 is FQGNSA in the germline V gene. Genomic DNA was the PCR template. Multiplex PCR with 30 forward and 13 reverse primers amplified the TCR beta CDR3. TCRdb itself ran the multiplex PCR reads through MiXCR, one entry per CDR3 protein. The sample holds around 300,000 distinct CDR3 sequences; 47% are singletons and the top ten take roughly an eighth. Comments on this clonotype: Its antigen is unidentified.

Study observations and caveats: Type 2 diabetes repertoires were more diverse than type 1 diabetes repertoires.

Specimen: peripheral blood mononuclear cells (PBMCs). This clonotype originated in a man aged 18 to 29 with type 2 diabetes. The genes are TRBV7-2 and TRBJ1-6; no clear D. The CDR3 DNA is TGTGCCAGCAGCTCCCAATTTGCACCCCTCCACTTT. Protein sequence: CASSSQFAPLHF.